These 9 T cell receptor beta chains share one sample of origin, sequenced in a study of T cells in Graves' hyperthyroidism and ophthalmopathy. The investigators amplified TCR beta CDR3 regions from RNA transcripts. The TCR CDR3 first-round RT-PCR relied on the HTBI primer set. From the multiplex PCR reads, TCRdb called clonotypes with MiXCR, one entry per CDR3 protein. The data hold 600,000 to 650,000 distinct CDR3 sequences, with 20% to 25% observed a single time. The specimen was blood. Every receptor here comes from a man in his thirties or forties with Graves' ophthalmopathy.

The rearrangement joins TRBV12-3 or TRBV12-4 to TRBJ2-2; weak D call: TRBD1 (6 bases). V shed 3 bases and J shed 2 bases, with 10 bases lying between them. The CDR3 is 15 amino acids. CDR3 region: CASSLTGVNTGELFF. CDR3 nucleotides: TGTGCCAGCAGTTTGACAGGTGTAAACACCGGGGAGCTGTTTTTT.

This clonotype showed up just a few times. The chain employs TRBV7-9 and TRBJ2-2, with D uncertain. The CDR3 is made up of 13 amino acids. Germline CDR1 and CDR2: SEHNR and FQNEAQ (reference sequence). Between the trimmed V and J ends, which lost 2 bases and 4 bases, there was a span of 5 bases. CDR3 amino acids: CASSLSFTGELFF. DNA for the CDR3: TGTGCCAGCAGCTTATCCTTCACCGGGGAGCTGTTTTTT. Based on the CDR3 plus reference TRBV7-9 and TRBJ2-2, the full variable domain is DTGVSQNPRHKITKRGQNVTFRCDPISEHNRLYWYRQTLGQGPEFLTYFQNEAQLEKSRLLSDRFSAERPKGSFSTLEIQRTEQGDSAMYLCASSLSFTGELFFGEGSRLTVL.

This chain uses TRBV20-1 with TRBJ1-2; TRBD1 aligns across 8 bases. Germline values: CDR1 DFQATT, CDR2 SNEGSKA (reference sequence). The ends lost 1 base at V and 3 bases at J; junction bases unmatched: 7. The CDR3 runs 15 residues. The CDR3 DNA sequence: TGCAGTGCTAGAGGGCATGGGACAGGCTACTATGGCTACACCTTC. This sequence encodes CSARGHGTGYYGYTF.

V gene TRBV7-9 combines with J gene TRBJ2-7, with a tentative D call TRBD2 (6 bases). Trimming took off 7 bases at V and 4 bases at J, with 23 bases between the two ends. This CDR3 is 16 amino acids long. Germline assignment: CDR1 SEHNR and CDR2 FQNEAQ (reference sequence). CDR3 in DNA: TGTGCCAGCAACGATAAACCGGGACTGATCCTTTACGAGCAGTACTTC. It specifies CASNDKPGLILYEQYF.

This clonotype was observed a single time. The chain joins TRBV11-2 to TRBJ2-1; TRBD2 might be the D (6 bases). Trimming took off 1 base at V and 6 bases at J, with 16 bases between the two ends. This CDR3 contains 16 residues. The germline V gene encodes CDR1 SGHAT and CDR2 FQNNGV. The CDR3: CASSLGWERRANEQFF. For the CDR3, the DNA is TGTGCCAGCAGCTTAGGGTGGGAAAGGAGGGCCAATGAGCAGTTCTTC.

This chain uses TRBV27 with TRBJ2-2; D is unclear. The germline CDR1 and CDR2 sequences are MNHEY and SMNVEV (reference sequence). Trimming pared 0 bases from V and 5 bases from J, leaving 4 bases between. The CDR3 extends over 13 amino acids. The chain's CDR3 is CASSLSATGELFF. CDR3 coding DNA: TGTGCCAGCAGTTTATCGGCTACCGGGGAGCTGTTTTTT.

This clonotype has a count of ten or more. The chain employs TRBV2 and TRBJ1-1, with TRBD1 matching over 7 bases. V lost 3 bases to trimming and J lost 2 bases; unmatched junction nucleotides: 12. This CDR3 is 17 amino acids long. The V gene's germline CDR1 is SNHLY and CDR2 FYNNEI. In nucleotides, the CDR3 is TGTGCCAGCAGTGACCCGTCCAAGGGGGCTCTAAACACTGAAGCTTTCTTT. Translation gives CASSDPSKGALNTEAFF.

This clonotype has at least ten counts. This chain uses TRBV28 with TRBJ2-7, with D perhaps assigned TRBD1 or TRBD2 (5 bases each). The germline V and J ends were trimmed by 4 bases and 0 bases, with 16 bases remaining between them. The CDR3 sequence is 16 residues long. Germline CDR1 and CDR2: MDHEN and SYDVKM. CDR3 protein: CASSYPVWGSSYEQYF. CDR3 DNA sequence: TGTGCCAGCAGTTATCCGGTCTGGGGGAGCTCCTACGAGCAGTACTTC.

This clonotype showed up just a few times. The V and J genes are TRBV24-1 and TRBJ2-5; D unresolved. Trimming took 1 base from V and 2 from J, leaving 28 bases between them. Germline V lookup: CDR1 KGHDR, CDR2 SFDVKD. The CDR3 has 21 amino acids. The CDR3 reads CATSDFLVRPLSLYQQETQYF. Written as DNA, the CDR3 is TGTGCCACCAGTGATTTTCTTGTCAGGCCCCTTTCCCTTTATCAGCAAGAGACCCAGTACTTC.